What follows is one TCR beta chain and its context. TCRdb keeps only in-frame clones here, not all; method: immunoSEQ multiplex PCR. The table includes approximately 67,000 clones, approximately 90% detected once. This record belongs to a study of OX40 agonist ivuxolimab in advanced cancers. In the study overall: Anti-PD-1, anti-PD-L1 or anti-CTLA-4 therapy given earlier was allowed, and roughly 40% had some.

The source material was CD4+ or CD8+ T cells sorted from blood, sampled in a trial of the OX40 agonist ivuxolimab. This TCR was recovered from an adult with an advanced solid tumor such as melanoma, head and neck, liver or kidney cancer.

CDR3 region: CSVRMGLAGANGELFF. CDR3 coding DNA: TGCAGCGTGAGGATGGGACTAGCGGGAGCGAACGGGGAGCTGTTTTTT. The chain carries TRBV29-1 and TRBJ2-2; 14 bases are a match to TRBD2. The V and J ends lost 6 bases and 7 bases, in that order; junction bases with no gene match: 10. The CDR3 is 16 residues long. Germline V gene lookup returns CDR1 SQVTM and CDR2 ANQGSEA.